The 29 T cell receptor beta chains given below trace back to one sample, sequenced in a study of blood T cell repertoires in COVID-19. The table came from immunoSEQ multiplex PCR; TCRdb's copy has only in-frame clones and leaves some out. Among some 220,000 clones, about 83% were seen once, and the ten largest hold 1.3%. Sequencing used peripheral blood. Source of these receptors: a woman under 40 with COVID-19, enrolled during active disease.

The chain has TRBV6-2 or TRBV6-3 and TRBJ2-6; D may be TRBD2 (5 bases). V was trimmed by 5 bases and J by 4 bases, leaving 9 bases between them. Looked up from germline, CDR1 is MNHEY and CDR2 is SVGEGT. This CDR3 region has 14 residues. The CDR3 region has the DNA TGTGCCAGCAGTAGGCCGGGAGGGGCCAACGTCCTGACTTTC. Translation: CASSRPGGANVLTF.

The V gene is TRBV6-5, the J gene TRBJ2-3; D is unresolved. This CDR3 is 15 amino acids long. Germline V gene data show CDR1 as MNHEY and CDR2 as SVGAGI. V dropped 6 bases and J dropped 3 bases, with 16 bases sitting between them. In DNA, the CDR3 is TGTGCCAGCAGGCCCCGGGTCCTCCTAACAGATACGCAGTATTTT. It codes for CASRPRVLLTDTQYF.

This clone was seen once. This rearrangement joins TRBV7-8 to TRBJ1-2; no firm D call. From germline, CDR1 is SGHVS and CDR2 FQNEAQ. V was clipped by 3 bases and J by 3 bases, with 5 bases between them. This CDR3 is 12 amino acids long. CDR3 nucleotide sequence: TGTGCCAGCAGCTTGAGGGACTATGGCTACACCTTC. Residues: CASSLRDYGYTF.

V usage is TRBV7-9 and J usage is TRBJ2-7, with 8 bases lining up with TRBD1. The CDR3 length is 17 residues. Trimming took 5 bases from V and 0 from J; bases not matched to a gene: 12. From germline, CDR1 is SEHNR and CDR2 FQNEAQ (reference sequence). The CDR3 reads CASSLATGGLNSYEQYF. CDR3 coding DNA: TGTGCCAGCAGCCTCGCTACAGGGGGTCTTAACTCCTACGAGCAGTACTTC.

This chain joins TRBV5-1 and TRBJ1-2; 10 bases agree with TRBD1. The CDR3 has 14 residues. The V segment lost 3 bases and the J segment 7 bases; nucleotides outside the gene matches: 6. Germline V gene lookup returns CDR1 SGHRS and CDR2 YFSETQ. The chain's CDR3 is CASSSDRGLSGYTF. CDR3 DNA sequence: TGCGCCAGCAGCTCAGACAGGGGGCTGAGTGGCTACACCTTC.

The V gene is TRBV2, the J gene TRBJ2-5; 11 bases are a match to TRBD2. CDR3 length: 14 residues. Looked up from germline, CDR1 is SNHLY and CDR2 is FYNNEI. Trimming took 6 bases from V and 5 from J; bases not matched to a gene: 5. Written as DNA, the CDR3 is TGTGCCAGCAGGCCACTAGCGGGGGTTGAGACCCAGTACTTC. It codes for CASRPLAGVETQYF.

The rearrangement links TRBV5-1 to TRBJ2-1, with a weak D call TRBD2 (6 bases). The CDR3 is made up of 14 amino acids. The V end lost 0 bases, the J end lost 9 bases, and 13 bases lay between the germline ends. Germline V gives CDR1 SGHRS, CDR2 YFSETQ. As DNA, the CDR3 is TGCGCCAGCAGCTTGGCTAGCGTGGCCGGTGAGCAGTTCTTC. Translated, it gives CASSLASVAGEQFF. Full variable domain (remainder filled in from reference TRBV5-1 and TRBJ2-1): KAGVTQTPRYLIKTRGQQVTLSCSPISGHRSVSWYQQTPGQGLQFLFEYFSETQRNKGNFPGRFSGRQFSNSRSEMNVSTLELGDSALYLCASSLASVAGEQFFGPGTRLTVL.

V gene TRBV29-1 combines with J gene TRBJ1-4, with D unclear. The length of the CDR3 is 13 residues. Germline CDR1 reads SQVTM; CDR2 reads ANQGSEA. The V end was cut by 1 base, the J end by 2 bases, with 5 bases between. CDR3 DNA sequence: TGCAGCGTTGAAGGAGAGACTAATGAAAAACTGTTTTTT. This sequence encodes CSVEGETNEKLFF.

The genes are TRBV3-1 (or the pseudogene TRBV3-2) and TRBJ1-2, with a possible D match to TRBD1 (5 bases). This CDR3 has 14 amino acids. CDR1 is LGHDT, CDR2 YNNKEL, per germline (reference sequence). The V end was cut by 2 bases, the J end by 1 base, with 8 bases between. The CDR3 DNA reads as TGTGCCAGCAGCCAACCAGGGTTTAACTATGGCTACACCTTC. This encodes CASSQPGFNYGYTF.

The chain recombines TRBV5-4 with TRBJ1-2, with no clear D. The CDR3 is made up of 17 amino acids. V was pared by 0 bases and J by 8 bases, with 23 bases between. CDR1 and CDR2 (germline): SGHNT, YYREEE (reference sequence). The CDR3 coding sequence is TGTGCCAGCAGCTTGGGGGGAGGTAGGGTGAGCGTACGGGGCTACACCTTC. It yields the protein CASSLGGGRVSVRGYTF.

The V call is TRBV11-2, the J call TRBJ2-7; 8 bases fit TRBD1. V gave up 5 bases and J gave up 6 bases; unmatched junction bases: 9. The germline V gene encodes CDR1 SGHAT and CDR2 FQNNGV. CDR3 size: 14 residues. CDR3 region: CASSRDRGWGEQYF. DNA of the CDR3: TGTGCCAGCAGCCGCGACAGGGGCTGGGGCGAGCAGTACTTC.

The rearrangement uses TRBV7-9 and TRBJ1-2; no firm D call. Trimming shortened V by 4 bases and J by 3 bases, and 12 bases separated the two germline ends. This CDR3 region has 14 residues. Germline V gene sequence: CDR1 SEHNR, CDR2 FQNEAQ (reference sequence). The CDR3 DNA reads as TGTGCCAGCAGCTCTTACGGCGGGCACTATGGCTACACCTTC. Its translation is CASSSYGGHYGYTF.

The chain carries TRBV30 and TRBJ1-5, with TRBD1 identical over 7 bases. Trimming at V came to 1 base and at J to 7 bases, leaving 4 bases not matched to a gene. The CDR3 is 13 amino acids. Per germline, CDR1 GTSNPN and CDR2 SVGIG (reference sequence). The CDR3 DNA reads TGTGCCTGGAGTGACAGGGGAAGCCAGCCCCAGCATTTT. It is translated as CAWSDRGSQPQHF.

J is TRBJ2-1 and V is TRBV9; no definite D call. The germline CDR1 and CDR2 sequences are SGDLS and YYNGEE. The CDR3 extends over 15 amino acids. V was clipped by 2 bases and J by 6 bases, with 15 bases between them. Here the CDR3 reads CASSVSLLVPNEQFF. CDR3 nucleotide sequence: TGTGCCAGCAGCGTTAGCTTACTTGTACCCAATGAGCAGTTCTTC. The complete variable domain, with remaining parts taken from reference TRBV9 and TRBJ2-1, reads DSGVTQTPKHLITATGQRVTLRCSPRSGDLSVYWYQQSLDQGLQFLIQYYNGEERAKGNILERFSAQQFPDLHSELNLSSLELGDSALYFCASSVSLLVPNEQFFGPGTRLTVL.

The CDR3 nucleotides are TGTGCCACCTCCCGGGACAACACGGGAAACACCATATATTTT. As protein: CATSRDNTGNTIYF. The chain recombines TRBV9 with TRBJ1-3, with a weak D call TRBD1 (6 bases). Germline assignment: CDR1 SGDLS and CDR2 YYNGEE. This CDR3 is 14 amino acids long. Trimming cost V 9 bases and J 4 bases, with 17 bases left between them.

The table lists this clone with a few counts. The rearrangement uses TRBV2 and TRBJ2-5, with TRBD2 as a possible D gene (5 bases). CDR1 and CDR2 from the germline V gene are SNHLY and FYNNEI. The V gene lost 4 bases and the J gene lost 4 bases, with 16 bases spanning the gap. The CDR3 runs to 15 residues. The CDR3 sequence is CASSGSRGRGETQYF. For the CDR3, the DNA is TGTGCCAGCAGTGGTTCCCGTGGTCGGGGAGAGACCCAGTACTTC.

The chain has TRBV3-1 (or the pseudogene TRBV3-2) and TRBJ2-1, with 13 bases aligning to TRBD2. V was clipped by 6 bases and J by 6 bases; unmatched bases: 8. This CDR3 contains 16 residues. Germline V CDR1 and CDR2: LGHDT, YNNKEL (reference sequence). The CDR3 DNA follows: TGTGCCAGCAGACGGACTAGCGGGAGTTCAGGCAATGAGCAGTTCTTC. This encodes CASRRTSGSSGNEQFF.

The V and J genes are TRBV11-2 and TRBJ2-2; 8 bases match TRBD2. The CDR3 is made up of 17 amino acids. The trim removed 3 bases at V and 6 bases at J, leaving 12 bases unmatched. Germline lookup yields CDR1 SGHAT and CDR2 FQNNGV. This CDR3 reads CASSLPSYGGDPGELFF. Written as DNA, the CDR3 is TGTGCCAGCAGCTTGCCGTCCTACGGGGGGGATCCCGGGGAGCTGTTTTTT.

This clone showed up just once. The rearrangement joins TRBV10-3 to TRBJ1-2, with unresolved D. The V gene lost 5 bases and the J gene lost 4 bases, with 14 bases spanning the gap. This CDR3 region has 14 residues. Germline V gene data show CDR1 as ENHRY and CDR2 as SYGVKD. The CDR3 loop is CAISPDGNSYGYTF. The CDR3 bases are TGTGCCATCAGTCCAGACGGGAACAGCTATGGCTACACCTTC.

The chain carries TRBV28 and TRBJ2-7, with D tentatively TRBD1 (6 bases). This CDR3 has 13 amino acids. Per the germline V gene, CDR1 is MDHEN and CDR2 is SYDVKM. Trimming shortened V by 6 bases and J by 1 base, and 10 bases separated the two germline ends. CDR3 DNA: TGTGCCAGCAGACGACAGGTATCCTACGAGCAGTACTTC. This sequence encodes CASRRQVSYEQYF.

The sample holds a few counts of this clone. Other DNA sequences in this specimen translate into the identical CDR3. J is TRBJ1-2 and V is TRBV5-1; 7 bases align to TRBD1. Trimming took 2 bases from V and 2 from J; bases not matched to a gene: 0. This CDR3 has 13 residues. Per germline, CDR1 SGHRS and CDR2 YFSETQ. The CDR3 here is CASSLQGNYGYTF. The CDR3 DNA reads TGCGCCAGCAGCTTACAGGGGAACTATGGCTACACCTTC.

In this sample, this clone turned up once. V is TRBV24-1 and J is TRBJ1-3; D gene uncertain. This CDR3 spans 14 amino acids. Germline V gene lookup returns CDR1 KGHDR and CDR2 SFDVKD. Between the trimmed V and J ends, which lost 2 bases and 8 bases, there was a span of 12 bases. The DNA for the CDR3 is TGTGCCACCAGTGATTCCCATCACGGAGACACCATATATTTT. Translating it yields CATSDSHHGDTIYF.

The CDR3 is CASTRAGGPPSDTQYF. In nucleotides, the CDR3 is TGTGCCAGCACCCGAGCGGGGGGGCCTCCCTCGGATACGCAGTATTTT. The chain couples TRBV27 to TRBJ2-3; 10 bases agree with TRBD2. This CDR3 is 16 amino acids long. J lost 6 bases, V lost 7 bases, and 13 bases had no gene match. Looked up from germline, CDR1 is MNHEY and CDR2 is SMNVEV (reference sequence).

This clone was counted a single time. The CDR3 DNA reads TGTGCCAGCAGCTTACAGGGTCGGTACTTC. Amino acids: CASSLQGRYF. The chain has TRBV5-8 and TRBJ2-7; tentative D call: TRBD1 (6 bases). Germline V gene sequence: CDR1 SGHTS, CDR2 YDEGEE. Trimming stripped 2 bases from V and 12 bases from J, with 9 bases between. CDR3 length: 10 residues.

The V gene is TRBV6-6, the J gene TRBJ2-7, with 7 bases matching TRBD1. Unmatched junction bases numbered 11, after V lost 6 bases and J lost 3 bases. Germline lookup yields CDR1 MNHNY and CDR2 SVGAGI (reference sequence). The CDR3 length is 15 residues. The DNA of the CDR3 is TGTGCCAGCAGCGGCGACAGGGTTTCCTACTACGAGCAGTACTTC. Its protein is CASSGDRVSYYEQYF.

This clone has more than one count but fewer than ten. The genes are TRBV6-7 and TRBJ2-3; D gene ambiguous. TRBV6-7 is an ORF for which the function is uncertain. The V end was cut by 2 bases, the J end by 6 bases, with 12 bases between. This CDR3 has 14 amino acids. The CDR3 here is CASSYSPPRDTQYF. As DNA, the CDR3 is TGTGCCAGCAGTTACAGCCCTCCTAGGGATACGCAGTATTTT.

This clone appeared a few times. CDR3 residues: CASSPRLLAGGPDTQYF. DNA of the CDR3: TGTGCCAGCTCACCGCGACTACTAGCGGGAGGGCCAGATACGCAGTATTTT. The chain is built from TRBV18 and TRBJ2-3; 13 nucleotides agree with TRBD2. Trimming removed 3 bases from V and 4 bases from J; junction bases left unmatched: 7. The V gene's germline CDR1 is KGHSH and CDR2 LQKENI. This CDR3 is 17 amino acids long.

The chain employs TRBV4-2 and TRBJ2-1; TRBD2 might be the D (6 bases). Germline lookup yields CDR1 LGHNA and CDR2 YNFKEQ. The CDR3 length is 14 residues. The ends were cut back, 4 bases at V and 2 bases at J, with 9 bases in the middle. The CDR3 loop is CASSPGVTYNEQFF. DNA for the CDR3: TGTGCCAGCAGCCCGGGAGTAACCTACAATGAGCAGTTCTTC.

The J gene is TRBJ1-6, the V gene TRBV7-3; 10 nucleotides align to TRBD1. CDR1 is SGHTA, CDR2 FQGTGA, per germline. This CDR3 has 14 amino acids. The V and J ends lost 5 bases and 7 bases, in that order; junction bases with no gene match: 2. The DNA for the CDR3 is TGTGCCAGCAGCCCGGGACAGGGGAATTCACCCCTCCACTTT. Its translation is CASSPGQGNSPLHF. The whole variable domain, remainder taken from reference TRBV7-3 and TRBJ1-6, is GAGVSQTPSNKVTEKGKYVELRCDPISGHTALYWYRQSLGQGPEFLIYFQGTGAADDSGLPNDRFFAVRPEGSVSTLKIQRTERGDSAVYLCASSPGQGNSPLHFGNGTRLTVT.